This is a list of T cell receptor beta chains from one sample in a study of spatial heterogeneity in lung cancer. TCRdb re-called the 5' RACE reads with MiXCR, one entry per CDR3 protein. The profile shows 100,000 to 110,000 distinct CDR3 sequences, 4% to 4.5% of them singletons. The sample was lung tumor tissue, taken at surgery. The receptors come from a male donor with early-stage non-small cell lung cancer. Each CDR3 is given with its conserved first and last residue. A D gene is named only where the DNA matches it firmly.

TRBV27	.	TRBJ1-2	CASSFQGGNGYTF
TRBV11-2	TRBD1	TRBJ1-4	CASSMGDRDFEKLFF
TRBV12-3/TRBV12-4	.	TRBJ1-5	CASSLQGSNQPQHF
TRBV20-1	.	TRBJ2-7	CSASRTWDHEQYF
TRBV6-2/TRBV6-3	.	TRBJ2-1	CASSYVPSEQFF
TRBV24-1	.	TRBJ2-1	CATSDPGRASYNEQFF
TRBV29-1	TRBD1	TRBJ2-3	CSVGTGGFRRTDTQYF
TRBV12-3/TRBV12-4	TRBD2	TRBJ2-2	CAGNILAGGTGELFF
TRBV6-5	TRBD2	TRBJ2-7	CASSTSGRASEQYF
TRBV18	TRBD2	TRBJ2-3	CASSPPLAGGPRDTQYF
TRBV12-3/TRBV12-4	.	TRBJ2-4	CASSPAGTSTIQYF
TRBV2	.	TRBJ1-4	CASSTGTASEKLFF
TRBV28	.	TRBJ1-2	CATESPTSYGYTF
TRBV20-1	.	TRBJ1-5	CSARDTGPLNQPQHF
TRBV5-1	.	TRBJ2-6	CASSSGDASGANVLTF
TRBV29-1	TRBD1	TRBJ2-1	CSVPRDRAYNEQFF
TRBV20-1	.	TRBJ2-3	CSARPPGGATDTQYF